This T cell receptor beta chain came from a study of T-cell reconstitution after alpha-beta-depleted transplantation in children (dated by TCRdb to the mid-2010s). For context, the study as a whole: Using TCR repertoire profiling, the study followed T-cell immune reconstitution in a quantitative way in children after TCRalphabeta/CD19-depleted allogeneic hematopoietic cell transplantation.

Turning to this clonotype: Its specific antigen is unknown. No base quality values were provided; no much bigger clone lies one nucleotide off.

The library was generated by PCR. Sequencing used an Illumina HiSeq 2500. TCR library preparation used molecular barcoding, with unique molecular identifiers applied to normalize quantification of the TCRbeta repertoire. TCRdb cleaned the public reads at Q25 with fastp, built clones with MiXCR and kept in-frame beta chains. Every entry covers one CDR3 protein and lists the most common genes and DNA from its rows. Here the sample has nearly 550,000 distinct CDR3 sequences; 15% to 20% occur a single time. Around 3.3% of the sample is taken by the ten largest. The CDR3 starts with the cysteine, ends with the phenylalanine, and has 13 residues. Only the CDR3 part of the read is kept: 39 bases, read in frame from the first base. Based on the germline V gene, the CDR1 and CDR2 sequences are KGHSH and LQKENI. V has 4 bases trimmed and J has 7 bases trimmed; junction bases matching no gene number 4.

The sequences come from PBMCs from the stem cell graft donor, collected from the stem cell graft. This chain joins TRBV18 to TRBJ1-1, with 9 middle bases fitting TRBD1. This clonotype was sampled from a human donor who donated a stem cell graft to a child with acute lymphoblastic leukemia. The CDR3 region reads CASSQDRGFEAFF. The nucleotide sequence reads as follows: TGTGCCAGCTCACAGGACAGGGGCTTTGAAGCTTTCTTT. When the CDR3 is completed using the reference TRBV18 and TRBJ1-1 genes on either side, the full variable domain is NAGVMQNPRHLVRRRGQEARLRCSPMKGHSHVYWYRQLPEEGLKFMVYLQKENIIDESGMPKERFSAEFPKEGPSILRIQQVVRGDSAAYFCASSQDRGFEAFFGQGTRLTVV.